This is a list of T cell receptor beta chains from one sample in a study of cytomegalovirus exposure and HLA in healthy donors. Some clones are missing from TCRdb's copy, which holds only in-frame ones; the method was immunoSEQ multiplex PCR. The sample has about 130,000 clones, approximately 89% seen once. The material sequenced was PBMCs. The receptors here all came from a woman between 18 and 29 years old in good health and CMV-seronegative. CDR3s include the opening cysteine and the closing phenylalanine or tryptophan. D genes are given only for firm matches. Rows give clone size only sometimes, using once, few, many, or a class for an expanded clone.

v_call	j_call	d_call	clone_size	cdr3_aa	cdr3_nt
TRBV18	TRBJ2-7	-	-	CASSPPQGYEQYF	TGTGCCAGCTCACCACCGCAGGGCTACGAGCAGTACTTC
TRBV19	TRBJ2-3	-	once	CASSLRGDTQYF	TGTGCCAGTAGCTTAAGGGGAGATACGCAGTATTTT
TRBV6-1	TRBJ1-4	TRBD1	-	CASSRPGQGGQKLFF	TGTGCCAGCAGTAGACCGGGACAGGGCGGTCAAAAACTGTTTTTT
TRBV6-6	TRBJ1-1	-	many	CASSYDGTEAFF	TGTGCCAGCAGTTACGACGGGACAGAAGCTTTCTTT
TRBV7-9	TRBJ2-7	-	-	CASSLEQGIEQYF	TGTGCCAGCAGCTTAGAACAGGGTATCGAGCAGTACTTC
TRBV6-4	TRBJ1-1	TRBD1	-	CASKRDSAYSAEAFF	TGTGCCAGCAAGAGGGACAGTGCCTACTCCGCTGAAGCTTTCTTT
TRBV27	TRBJ1-2	-	-	CASSLFSGDYGYTF	TGTGCCAGCAGTTTATTCTCGGGAGACTATGGCTACACCTTC
TRBV2	TRBJ2-1	TRBD1	once	CVSSRDRPYNEQFF	TGTGTCAGCAGCCGGGACAGGCCGTACAATGAGCAGTTCTTC
TRBV10-3	TRBJ1-5	-	-	CAISRDGGLAASNQPQHF	TGTGCCATCAGTAGGGACGGAGGACTAGCTGCTAGCAATCAGCCCCAGCATTTT
TRBV28	TRBJ2-4	TRBD2	-	CASSPGGNIQYF	TGTGCCAGCAGTCCGGGAGGAAACATTCAGTACTTC
TRBV30	TRBJ2-5	-	once	CAWSDPTQTQYF	TGTGCCTGGAGTGACCCAACTCAAACCCAGTACTTC
TRBV27	TRBJ1-1	-	-	CASSSQGNTEAFF	TGTGCCAGCAGTTCTCAGGGGAACACTGAAGCTTTCTTT
TRBV7-2	TRBJ1-3	-	-	CASTLRGGGSRNTIYF	TGTGCCAGCACACTTCGGGGTGGGGGGAGTAGAAACACCATATATTTT
TRBV6-1	TRBJ1-2	-	-	CASSDLSYGYTF	TGTGCCAGCAGTGATTTGAGCTATGGCTACACCTTC
TRBV28	TRBJ2-7	-	-	CASSHGYEQYF	TGTGCCAGCAGCCACGGCTACGAGCAGTACTTC
TRBV25-1	TRBJ2-7	-	-	CATLTEGLEQYF	TGTGCCACTTTGACGGAGGGACTCGAGCAGTACTTC
TRBV2	TRBJ1-4	-	-	CATLSQRVFATNEKLFF	TGTGCCACCCTGAGCCAGAGGGTATTTGCAACTAATGAAAAACTGTTTTTT
TRBV28	TRBJ2-5	-	-	CATTDRLKETQYF	TGTGCCACCACGGACAGACTAAAAGAGACCCAGTACTTC
TRBV7-9	TRBJ1-6	-	few	CASSSGWRDSPLHF	TGTGCCAGCAGCTCCGGGTGGAGGGATTCACCCCTCCACTTT
TRBV25-1	TRBJ2-7	-	-	CASSLRDTSYEQYF	TGTGCCAGCAGTCTCCGGGACACCTCCTACGAGCAGTACTTC
TRBV10-3	TRBJ1-5	TRBD1	-	CAISEATRGLQPQHF	TGTGCCATCAGTGAGGCAACCAGGGGGCTACAGCCCCAGCATTTT
TRBV21-1	TRBJ2-1	-	-	CASSKRGDREGNEQFF	TGTGCCAGCAGCAAGAGGGGGGACAGGGAAGGCAATGAGCAGTTCTTC
TRBV18	TRBJ1-2	-	-	CASSPWDSRSYGYTF	TGTGCCAGCTCGCCTTGGGACTCCCGCTCCTATGGCTACACCTTC
TRBV6-5	TRBJ1-5	-	-	CASSWGVGNQPQHF	TGTGCCAGCAGTTGGGGGGTTGGCAATCAGCCCCAGCATTTT
TRBV28	TRBJ2-7	TRBD1	-	CASRQTGWEQYF	TGTGCCAGCAGACAGACAGGGTGGGAGCAGTACTTC
TRBV2	TRBJ1-1	-	-	CASSSSGGMSTEAFF	TGTGCCAGTTCCTCGAGCGGAGGGATGAGCACTGAAGCTTTCTTT
TRBV19	TRBJ2-5	-	-	CAPFTRGRETQYF	TGTGCCCCCTTCACCAGGGGACGAGAGACCCAGTACTTC
TRBV7-4	TRBJ2-1	TRBD2	few	CASSLARSWGRDRYNEQFF	TGTGCCAGCAGCTTAGCGAGGTCGTGGGGGAGGGATAGGTACAATGAGCAGTTCTTC
TRBV27	TRBJ2-2	TRBD1	once	CASSFLGTGGVTGELFF	TGTGCCAGCAGTTTCCTTGGGACAGGGGGCGTCACCGGGGAGCTGTTTTTT
TRBV5-1	TRBJ1-1	TRBD1	once	CASSGDSTEAFF	TGCGCCAGCAGCGGGGACAGCACTGAAGCTTTCTTT
TRBV25-1	TRBJ1-1	TRBD1	-	CASSGQGLNTEAFF	TGTGCCAGCAGTGGACAGGGGCTCAACACTGAAGCTTTCTTT
TRBV6-1	TRBJ2-1	TRBD2	-	CASSDASGGNEQFF	TGTGCCAGCAGTGATGCCTCGGGGGGCAATGAGCAGTTCTTC
TRBV14	TRBJ1-6	-	-	CASSLGKGASPLHF	TGTGCCAGCAGCCTTGGGAAGGGAGCTTCACCCCTCCACTTT
TRBV4-1	TRBJ2-1	TRBD2	-	CASSPGGPDEQFF	TGCGCCAGCAGCCCGGGGGGGCCGGATGAGCAGTTCTTC
TRBV30	TRBJ2-5	TRBD2	-	CAGRVGLAPETQYF	TGTGCCGGGAGGGTTGGACTAGCCCCCGAGACCCAGTACTTC
TRBV5-1	TRBJ2-5	TRBD1	-	CASSFQPGQEETQYF	TGCGCCAGCAGCTTCCAACCGGGACAGGAAGAGACCCAGTACTTC
TRBV30	TRBJ1-4	-	-	CAWSFSSTNEKLFF	TGTGCCTGGAGTTTCTCGTCAACTAATGAAAAACTGTTTTTT
TRBV9	TRBJ2-3	-	once	CASSGEGHPTDTQYF	TGTGCCAGCAGCGGGGAGGGACACCCCACAGATACGCAGTATTTT